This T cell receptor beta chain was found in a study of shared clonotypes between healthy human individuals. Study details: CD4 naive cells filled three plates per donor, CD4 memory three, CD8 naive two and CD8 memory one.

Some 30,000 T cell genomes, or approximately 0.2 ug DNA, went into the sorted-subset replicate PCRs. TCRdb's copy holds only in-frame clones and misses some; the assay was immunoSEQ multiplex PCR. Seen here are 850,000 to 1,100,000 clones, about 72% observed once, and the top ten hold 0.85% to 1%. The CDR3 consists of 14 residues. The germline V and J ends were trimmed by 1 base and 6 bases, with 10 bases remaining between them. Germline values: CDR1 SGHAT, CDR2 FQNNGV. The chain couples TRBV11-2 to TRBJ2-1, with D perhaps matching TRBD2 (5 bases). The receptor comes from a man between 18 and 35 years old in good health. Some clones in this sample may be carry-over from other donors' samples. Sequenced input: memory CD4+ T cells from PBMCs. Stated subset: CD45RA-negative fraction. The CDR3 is CASSLATTFNEQFF. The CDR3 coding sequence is TGTGCCAGCAGCTTAGCGACTACTTTCAATGAGCAGTTCTTC.